These 5 T cell receptor beta chains originate from one sample sequenced in a study of CD8 T cells in ankylosing spondylitis. Each CDR3 protein gets one entry after TCRdb re-called the 5' RACE reads with MiXCR. This sample has 150,000 to 200,000 distinct CDR3 sequences; about an eighth occur once, and the top ten carry more than 9.5%. Sequenced material: blood, either unsorted or a sorted T cell fraction (not recorded which). These receptors were collected from a female donor with ankylosing spondylitis or in good health (not recorded which).

This clonotype was observed a handful of times. The chain couples TRBV5-1 to TRBJ2-1; 9 bases agree with TRBD2. Germline CDR1 is SGHRS and CDR2 is YFSETQ. This CDR3 spans 16 amino acids. The ends lost 5 bases at V and 5 bases at J; junction bases unmatched: 11. CDR3 sequence (DNA): TGCGCCAGCAGGCGTGAAGCGGGAGGCCGCCACAATGAGCAGTTCTTC. Its translation is CASRREAGGRHNEQFF.

This clonotype has at least ten counts. The chain uses TRBV5-1 and TRBJ2-1; TRBD2 aligns across 8 bases. The CDR3 runs 15 residues. Germline V gene lookup returns CDR1 SGHRS and CDR2 YFSETQ. With V trimmed by 4 bases and J by 8 bases, 11 bases remained unmatched. The DNA for the CDR3 is TGCGCCAGCAGCAGTTTAGCGGGACTCAAGGATGAGCAGTTCTTC. Its translation: CASSSLAGLKDEQFF.

The sample holds many counts of this clonotype. This chain joins TRBV7-3 and TRBJ1-1, with D unresolved. Germline CDR1 is SGHTA and CDR2 is FQGTGA. V was shortened by 2 bases and J by 1 base, with 11 bases between the two germline ends. This CDR3 contains 15 residues. CDR3 in amino acids: CASSLSGQENTEAFF. The CDR3 DNA sequence: TGTGCCAGCAGCTTATCTGGGCAGGAGAACACTGAAGCTTTCTTT.

This clonotype was counted at least ten times. The chain combines TRBV21-1 with TRBJ1-1. TRBV21-1 is a known pseudogene. The CDR3 spans 15 residues. Written as DNA, the CDR3 is TGTGCCAGCAGCAAACCTGGCAGAATGAACACTGAAGCTTTCTTT. It encodes CASSKPGRMNTEAFF.

This clonotype has at least ten counts. The chain carries TRBV28 and TRBJ1-4; 10 nucleotides agree with TRBD1. The junction had 9 bases not matched to a gene; V was cut back by 6 bases and J by 8 bases. Germline V gene lookup returns CDR1 MDHEN and CDR2 SYDVKM. The CDR3 spans 15 residues. The CDR3 DNA follows: TGTGCCAGCAGAGAAAGACAGGGGGCAGGGGAAAAACTGTTTTTT. It encodes CASRERQGAGEKLFF.